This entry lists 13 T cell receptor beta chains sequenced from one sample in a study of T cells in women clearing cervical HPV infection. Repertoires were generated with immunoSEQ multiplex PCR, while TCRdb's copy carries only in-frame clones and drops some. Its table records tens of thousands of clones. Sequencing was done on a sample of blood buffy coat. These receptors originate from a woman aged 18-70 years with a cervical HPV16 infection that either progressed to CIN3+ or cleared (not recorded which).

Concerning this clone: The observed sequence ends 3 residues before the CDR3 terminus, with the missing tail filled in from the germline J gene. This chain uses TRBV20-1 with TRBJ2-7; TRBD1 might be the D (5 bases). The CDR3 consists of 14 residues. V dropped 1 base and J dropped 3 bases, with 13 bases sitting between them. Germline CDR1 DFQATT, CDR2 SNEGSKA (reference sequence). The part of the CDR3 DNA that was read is TGCAGTGCTAGAGCCCCAGGGTTAAGCTACGAG. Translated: CSARAPGLSYE. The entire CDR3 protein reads CSARAPGLSYEQYF.

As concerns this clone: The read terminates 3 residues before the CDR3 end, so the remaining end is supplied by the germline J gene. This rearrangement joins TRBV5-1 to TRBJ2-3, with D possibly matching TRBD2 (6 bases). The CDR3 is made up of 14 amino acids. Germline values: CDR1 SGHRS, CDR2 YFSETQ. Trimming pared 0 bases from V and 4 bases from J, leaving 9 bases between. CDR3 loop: CASSLALASDTQYF. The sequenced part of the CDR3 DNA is TGCGCCAGCAGCTTGGCACTAGCATCAGATACG.

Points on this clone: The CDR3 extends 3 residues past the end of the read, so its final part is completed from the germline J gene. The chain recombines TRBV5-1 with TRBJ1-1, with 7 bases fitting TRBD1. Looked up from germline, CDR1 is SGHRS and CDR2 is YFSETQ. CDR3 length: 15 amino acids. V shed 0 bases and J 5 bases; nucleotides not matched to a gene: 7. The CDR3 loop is CASSLGDRVGTEAFF. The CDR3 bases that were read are TGCGCCAGCAGCTTGGGAGACAGGGTAGGAACTGAA. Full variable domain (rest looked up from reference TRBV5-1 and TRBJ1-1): KAGVTQTPRYLIKTRGQQVTLSCSPISGHRSVSWYQQTPGQGLQFLFEYFSETQRNKGNFPGRFSGRQFSNSRSEMNVSTLELGDSALYLCASSLGDRVGTEAFFGQGTRLTVV.

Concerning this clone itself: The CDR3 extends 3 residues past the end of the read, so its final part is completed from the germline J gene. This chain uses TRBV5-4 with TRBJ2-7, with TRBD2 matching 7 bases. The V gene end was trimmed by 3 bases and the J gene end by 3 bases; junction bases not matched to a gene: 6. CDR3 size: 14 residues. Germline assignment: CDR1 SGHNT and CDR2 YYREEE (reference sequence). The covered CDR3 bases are TGTGCCAGCAGCTCGCTTGGGGGGGACTACGAG. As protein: CASSSLGGDYE. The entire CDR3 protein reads CASSSLGGDYEQYF.

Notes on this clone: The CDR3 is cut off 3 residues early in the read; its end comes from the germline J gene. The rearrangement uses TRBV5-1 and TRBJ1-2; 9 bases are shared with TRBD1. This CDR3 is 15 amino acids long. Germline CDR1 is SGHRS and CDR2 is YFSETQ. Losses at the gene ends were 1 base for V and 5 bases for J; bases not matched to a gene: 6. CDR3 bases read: TGCGCCAGCAGCTTGAGGACAGGGGCCGATTATGGC. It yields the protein CASSLRTGADYG. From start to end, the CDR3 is CASSLRTGADYGYTF.

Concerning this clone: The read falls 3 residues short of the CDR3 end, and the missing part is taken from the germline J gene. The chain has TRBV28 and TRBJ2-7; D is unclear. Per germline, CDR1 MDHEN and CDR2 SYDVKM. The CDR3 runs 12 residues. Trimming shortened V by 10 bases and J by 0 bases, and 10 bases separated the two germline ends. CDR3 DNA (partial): TGTGCCACCACGGTGAGCTCCTACGAG. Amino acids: CATTVSSYE. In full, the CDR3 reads CATTVSSYEQYF.

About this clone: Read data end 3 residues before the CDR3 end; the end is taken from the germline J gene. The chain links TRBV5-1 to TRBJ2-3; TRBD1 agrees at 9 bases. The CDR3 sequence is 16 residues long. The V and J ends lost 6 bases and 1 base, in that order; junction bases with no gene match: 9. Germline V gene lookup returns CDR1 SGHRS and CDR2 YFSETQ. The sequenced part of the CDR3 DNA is TGCGCCAGCAACAGGGGGCTGATAGACGGCACAGATACG. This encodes CASNRGLIDGTDT. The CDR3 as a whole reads CASNRGLIDGTDTQYF.

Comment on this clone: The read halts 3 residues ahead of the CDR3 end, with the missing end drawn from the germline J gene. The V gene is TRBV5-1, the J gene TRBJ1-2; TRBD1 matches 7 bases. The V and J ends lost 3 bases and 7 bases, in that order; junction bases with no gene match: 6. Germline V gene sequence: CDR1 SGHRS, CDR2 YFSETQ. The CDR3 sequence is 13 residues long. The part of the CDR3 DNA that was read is TGCGCCAGCAGCTCGGGACAGTCTTTTGGC. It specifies CASSSGQSFG. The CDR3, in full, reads CASSSGQSFGYTF.

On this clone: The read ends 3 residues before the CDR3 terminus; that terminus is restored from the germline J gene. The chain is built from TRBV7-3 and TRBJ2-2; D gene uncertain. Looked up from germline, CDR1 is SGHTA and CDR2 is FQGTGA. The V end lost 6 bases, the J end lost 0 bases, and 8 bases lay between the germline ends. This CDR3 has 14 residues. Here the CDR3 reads CASRLRANTGELFF. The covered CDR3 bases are TGTGCCAGCAGGCTTAGGGCGAACACCGGGGAG.

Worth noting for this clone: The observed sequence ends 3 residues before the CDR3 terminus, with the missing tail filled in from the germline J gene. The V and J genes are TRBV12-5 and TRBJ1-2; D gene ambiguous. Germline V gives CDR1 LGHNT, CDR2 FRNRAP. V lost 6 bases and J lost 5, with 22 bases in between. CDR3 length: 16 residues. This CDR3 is CASGPQLAGFQYGYTF. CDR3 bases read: TGTGCTAGTGGACCCCAGTTGGCAGGTTTCCAATATGGC.

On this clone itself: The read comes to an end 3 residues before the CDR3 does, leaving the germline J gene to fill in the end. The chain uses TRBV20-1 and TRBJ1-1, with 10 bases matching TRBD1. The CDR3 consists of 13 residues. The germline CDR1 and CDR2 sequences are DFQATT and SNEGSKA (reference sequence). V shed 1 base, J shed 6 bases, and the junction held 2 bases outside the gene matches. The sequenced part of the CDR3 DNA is TGCAGTGCTAGAGTCGGGACAGGGGCTGAA. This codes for CSARVGTGAE. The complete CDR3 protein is CSARVGTGAEAFF.

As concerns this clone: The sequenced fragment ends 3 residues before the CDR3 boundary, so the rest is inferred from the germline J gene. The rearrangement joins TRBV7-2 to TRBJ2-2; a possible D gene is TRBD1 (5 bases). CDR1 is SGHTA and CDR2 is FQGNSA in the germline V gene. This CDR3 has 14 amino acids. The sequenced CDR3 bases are TGTGCCAGCAGCCTCAGGGTTAAGAATGAAAAG. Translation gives CASSLRVKNEK. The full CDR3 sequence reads CASSLRVKNEKLFF. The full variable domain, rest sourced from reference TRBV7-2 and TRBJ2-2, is GAGVSQSPSNKVTEKGKDVELRCDPISGHTALYWYRQSLGQGLEFLIYFQGNSAPDKSGLPSDRFSAERTGGSVSTLTIQRTQQEDSAVYLCASSLRVKNEKLFFGEGSRLTVL.

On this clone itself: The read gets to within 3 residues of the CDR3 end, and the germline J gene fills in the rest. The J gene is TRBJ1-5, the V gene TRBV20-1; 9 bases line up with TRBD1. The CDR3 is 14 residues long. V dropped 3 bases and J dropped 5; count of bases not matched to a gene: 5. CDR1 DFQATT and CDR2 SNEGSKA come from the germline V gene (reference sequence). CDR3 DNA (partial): TGCAGTGCTAGGGCGCGGACAGGGGATCAGCCC. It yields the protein CSARARTGDQP. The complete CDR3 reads CSARARTGDQPQHF.